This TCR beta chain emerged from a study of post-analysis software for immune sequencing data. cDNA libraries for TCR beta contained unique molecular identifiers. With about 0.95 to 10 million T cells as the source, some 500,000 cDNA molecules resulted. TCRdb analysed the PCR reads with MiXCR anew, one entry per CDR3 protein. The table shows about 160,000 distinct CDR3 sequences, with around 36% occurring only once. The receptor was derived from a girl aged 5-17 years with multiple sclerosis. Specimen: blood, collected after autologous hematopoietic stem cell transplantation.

CDR3 region: CSARVFDNSGANVLTF. Here the CDR3 DNA reads TGCAGTGCTCGGGTATTCGATAACTCTGGGGCCAACGTCCTGACTTTC. The rearrangement links TRBV20-1 to TRBJ2-6; D is uncertain. V dropped 5 bases and J dropped 0 bases, with 14 bases sitting between them. Germline V gene lookup returns CDR1 DFQATT and CDR2 SNEGSKA (reference sequence). The CDR3 consists of 16 residues.